These 26 T cell receptor beta chains share one sample of origin, sequenced in a study of blood T cells in healthy people across ages. A second roughly 7 to 12 cycle PCR used barcoded and J-beta primers. One entry per CDR3 protein results from TCRdb running MiXCR on the 5' RACE reads. Counted here are 450,000 to 700,000 distinct CDR3 sequences, 25% to 30% occurring once; the ten biggest clones make up less than 20%. The sample consisted of blood. The receptor set was obtained from a woman between 65 and 79 years old in good health.

The J gene is TRBJ1-2, the V gene TRBV7-2; the match to TRBD1 covers 9 bases. Germline CDR1 and CDR2: SGHTA and FQGNSA. This CDR3 is built from 14 residues. The V gene end was trimmed by 4 bases and the J gene end by 7 bases; junction bases not matched to a gene: 7. The CDR3 loop is CASSWGTGKSGYTF. The CDR3 nucleotides are TGTGCCAGCAGCTGGGGGACAGGGAAGAGTGGCTACACCTTC.

The chain employs TRBV6-5 and TRBJ1-2; 8 bases are a match to TRBD1. Germline lookup yields CDR1 MNHEY and CDR2 SVGAGI. V shed 5 bases and J 3 bases; nucleotides not matched to a gene: 14. This CDR3 spans 17 amino acids. The CDR3 loop reads CASSPGWQGAPDYGYTF. The CDR3, as DNA: TGTGCCAGCAGTCCGGGGTGGCAGGGGGCTCCTGACTATGGCTACACCTTC.

This clonotype was recorded a few times. One junction end does not reproduce the germline sequence, and a read error may be involved. The chain employs TRBV12-3 or TRBV12-4 and TRBJ1-4, with TRBD1 matching 7 bases. This CDR3 spans 13 amino acids. CDR3: CAGSKTGSEKLFF. The CDR3 coding sequence is TGTGCCGGCAGCAAGACAGGGTCTGAAAAACTGTTTTTT.

This sequence joins TRBV5-1 and TRBJ2-3; TRBD1 might be the D (5 bases). Germline V lookup: CDR1 SGHRS, CDR2 YFSETQ. The length of the CDR3 is 16 residues. Trimming cost V 0 bases and J 3 bases, with 14 bases left between them. CDR3 in amino acids: CASSLVARESTDTQYF. CDR3 coding DNA: TGCGCCAGCAGCTTGGTGGCCAGGGAATCAACAGATACGCAGTATTTT.

The chain has TRBV11-2 and TRBJ2-5; 7 bases fit TRBD1. The CDR3 has 14 amino acids. The trim removed 5 bases at V and 3 bases at J, leaving 6 bases unmatched. CDR1 and CDR2 (germline): SGHAT, FQNNGV. CDR3 in amino acids: CASSPGGWEETQYF. CDR3 nucleotide sequence: TGTGCCAGCAGCCCAGGGGGTTGGGAAGAGACCCAGTACTTC.

This clonotype has a handful of counts. The chain combines TRBV6-1 with TRBJ2-5; 8 bases map to TRBD2. The DNA end is a closer match to TRBJ2-7, so the J assignment may be wrong. The CDR3 extends over 14 amino acids. From germline, CDR1 is MNHNS and CDR2 SASEGT. This CDR3 is CALTARGDSYEQYF. In nucleotides, the CDR3 is TGTGCCTTAACTGCGCGGGGGGACTCCTACGAGCAGTACTTC.

The chain couples TRBV3-1 to TRBJ1-4; no firm D call. Germline assignment: CDR1 LGHDT and CDR2 YNNKEL (reference sequence). V dropped 0 bases and J dropped 5 bases, with 16 bases sitting between them. This CDR3 spans 17 amino acids. In nucleotides, the CDR3 is TGTGCCAGCAGCCAAGAAATCTTCACAGACGGAAATGAAAAACTGTTTTTT. Amino acids: CASSQEIFTDGNEKLFF. The full variable domain, with the rest looked up from reference TRBV3-1 and TRBJ1-4, is DTAVSQTPKYLVTQMGNDKSIKCEQNLGHDTMYWYKQDSKKFLKIMFSYNNKELIINETVPNRFSPKSPDKAHLNLHINSLELGDSAVYFCASSQEIFTDGNEKLFFGSGTQLSVL.

In its sample, this clonotype was seen many times. The gene calls are TRBV5-1 and TRBJ2-2; no firm D call. The germline V and J ends were trimmed by 6 bases and 1 base, with 7 bases remaining between them. Germline CDR1 and CDR2: SGHRS and YFSETQ. The CDR3 runs to 13 residues. CDR3 in DNA: TGCGCCAGCATTGAAGTGAACACCGGGGAGCTGTTTTTT. Its translation is CASIEVNTGELFF.

The chain carries TRBV7-9 and TRBJ1-3; no reliable D call. V dropped 2 bases and J dropped 2 bases, with 4 bases sitting between them. CDR1 SEHNR and CDR2 FQNEAQ come from the germline V gene (reference sequence). The CDR3 spans 13 residues. The chain's CDR3 is CASSLLTGNTIYF. The CDR3 nucleotides are TGTGCCAGCAGCTTACTTACTGGAAACACCATATATTTT.

V is TRBV10-3 and J is TRBJ2-3; D might be TRBD2 (6 bases). V shed 4 bases and J shed 0 bases, with 8 bases lying between them. This CDR3 has 14 residues. Per germline, CDR1 ENHRY and CDR2 SYGVKD. CDR3 region: CAISVGGSTDTQYF. CDR3 in DNA: TGTGCCATCAGTGTGGGGGGAAGCACAGATACGCAGTATTTT.

The V gene is TRBV6-6, the J gene TRBJ2-5; 11 bases are shared with TRBD2. Germline CDR1 is MNHNY and CDR2 is SVGAGI (reference sequence). Trimming cost V 5 bases and J 3 bases; bases outside gene matches: 8. The CDR3 is made up of 16 amino acids. The CDR3 nucleotides read TGTGCCAGCAGTACCCGAGGACTAGCGGGTAAAGAGACCCAGTACTTC. Protein product: CASSTRGLAGKETQYF.

The rearrangement uses TRBV20-1 and TRBJ1-4, with TRBD1 identical over 8 bases. CDR1 and CDR2 (germline): DFQATT, SNEGSKA (reference sequence). The CDR3 spans 14 residues. V was pared by 6 bases and J by 7 bases, with 10 bases of the junction left unmatched. The DNA of the CDR3 is TGCAGTGCCCAGGATACAGGGGGGGGTGAAAAACTGTTTTTT. As protein: CSAQDTGGGEKLFF.

The V call is TRBV27, the J call TRBJ1-5, with 11 bases that match TRBD1. The CDR3 sequence is 15 residues long. The germline gives CDR1 MNHEY, CDR2 SMNVEV (reference sequence). V was pared by 7 bases and J by 3 bases, with 5 bases of the junction left unmatched. CDR3 in DNA: TGTGCCAGCAAACGGGGACAGGGGGACAATCAGCCCCAGCATTTT. It specifies CASKRGQGDNQPQHF.

This clonotype was seen once. This chain joins TRBV9 and TRBJ2-6, with D maybe TRBD1 (6 bases). The CDR3 covers 18 residues. CDR1 SGDLS and CDR2 YYNGEE come from the germline V gene. Trimming stripped 4 bases from V and 0 bases from J, with 17 bases between. The CDR3 coding sequence is TGTGCCAGCAGCCGACAGGCAGGGCGTACCTCTGGGGCCAACGTCCTGACTTTC. Amino acid sequence: CASSRQAGRTSGANVLTF.

V is TRBV6-2 or TRBV6-3 and J is TRBJ2-5; the D is unclear. CDR3 size: 16 residues. Trimming took off 2 bases at V and 2 bases at J, with 15 bases between the two ends. CDR1 and CDR2 (germline): MNHEY, SVGEGT. The CDR3: CASSYGRNLLQETQYF. In DNA, the CDR3 is TGTGCCAGCAGTTACGGACGGAACCTCTTACAAGAGACCCAGTACTTC.

The V gene is TRBV7-8, the J gene TRBJ1-4, with 7 nucleotides matching TRBD1. V shed 2 bases, J shed 8 bases, and the junction held 11 bases outside the gene matches. The CDR3 spans 16 residues. Germline-derived CDR1 and CDR2 are SGHVS and FQNEAQ. In nucleotides, the CDR3 is TGTGCCAGCAGCTTATTGTGGGCAGGGGGGGACGAAAAACTGTTTTTT. It is translated as CASSLLWAGGDEKLFF. The full variable domain, rest sourced from reference TRBV7-8 and TRBJ1-4, is GAGVSQSPRYKVAKRGQDVALRCDPISGHVSLFWYQQALGQGPEFLTYFQNEAQLDKSGLPSDRFFAERPEGSVSTLKIQRTQQEDSAVYLCASSLLWAGGDEKLFFGSGTQLSVL.

The genes are TRBV20-1 and TRBJ1-2, with a weak D call TRBD1 (6 bases). CDR3 length: 16 amino acids. Trimming left V 6 bases short and J 7 bases short, with 27 bases between. In germline, CDR1 is DFQATT, CDR2 SNEGSKA (reference sequence). CDR3 coding DNA: TGCAGTGCCGGGATGACGTTACAGGGAAATAAGGGTGGCTACACCTTC. It translates to CSAGMTLQGNKGGYTF.

This clonotype was seen a handful of times. This chain joins TRBV10-3 and TRBJ1-1; D call uncertain. V lost 6 bases and J 0 bases, leaving 11 bases between the germline ends. Germline CDR1 and CDR2: ENHRY and SYGVKD. The CDR3 runs to 14 residues. This chain's CDR3 is CAIRGSDMNTEAFF. CDR3 in DNA: TGTGCCATCAGGGGGTCGGATATGAACACTGAAGCTTTCTTT.

The CDR3 DNA follows: TGTGCCAGCAGCTTAGTGAGCGGGGGGAATGAGCAGTTCTTC. Encoded protein: CASSLVSGGNEQFF. The chain is built from TRBV7-2 and TRBJ2-1; 9 bases align to TRBD2. CDR1 is SGHTA, CDR2 FQGNSA, per germline. Unmatched junction bases numbered 2, after V lost 1 base and J lost 7 bases. This CDR3 spans 14 amino acids.

The chain carries TRBV29-1 and TRBJ1-4, with D perhaps matching TRBD1 (5 bases). Germline V gene data show CDR1 as SQVTM and CDR2 as ANQGSEA. The CDR3 runs 12 residues. V lost 8 bases, J lost 8 bases, and 15 bases lay in between. In nucleotides, the CDR3 is TGCAGCCTTGGACCTCGGGGGGAAAAACTGTTTTTT. It encodes CSLGPRGEKLFF.

The chain couples TRBV5-1 to TRBJ2-5; 11 bases match TRBD2. Trimming took 4 bases from V and 7 from J; bases not matched to a gene: 9. CDR1 SGHRS and CDR2 YFSETQ come from the germline V gene. The CDR3 is made up of 15 amino acids. CDR3: CASSTGLAGPRTQYF. CDR3 DNA sequence: TGCGCCAGCAGCACCGGACTAGCGGGTCCTCGGACCCAGTACTTC.

This clonotype was observed a few times. V usage is TRBV20-1 and J usage is TRBJ1-2; the match to TRBD1 covers 11 bases. The ends lost 5 bases at V and 5 bases at J; junction bases unmatched: 7. Germline CDR1 and CDR2: DFQATT and SNEGSKA (reference sequence). This CDR3 has 14 amino acids. CDR3 in DNA: TGCAGTGCTGGGGACAGGGGGAACGGGTATGGCTACACCTTC. Amino acid sequence: CSAGDRGNGYGYTF.

This clonotype was picked up a small number of times. This chain links TRBV27 with TRBJ2-5; a weak D match, TRBD1 (5 bases). The J call is in doubt because the DNA end fits TRBJ2-7 better. Germline CDR1 MNHEY, CDR2 SMNVEV (reference sequence). This CDR3 contains 14 residues. CDR3 residues: CASSLKSGSGEQYF. The CDR3 DNA sequence: TGTGCCAGCAGTTTAAAGTCAGGGTCGGGCGAGCAGTACTTC.

This clonotype has ten or more counts. CDR3 sequence reads: CSARVQGYGYTF. CDR3 bases: TGCAGTGCTAGAGTTCAGGGCTATGGCTACACCTTC. J is TRBJ1-2 and V is TRBV20-1; D might be TRBD1 (5 bases). V lost 1 base and J lost 4, with 7 bases in between. This CDR3 has 12 residues. In germline, CDR1 is DFQATT, CDR2 SNEGSKA (reference sequence).

This clonotype was detected many times. The chain uses TRBV7-2 and TRBJ2-7; 7 bases line up with TRBD1. The CDR3 is 15 amino acids. Germline trimming cut 3 bases from V and 1 base from J; bases unmatched to any gene: 6. The germline V gene has CDR1 SGHTA and CDR2 FQGNSA. The CDR3 loop reads CASSFTTTGSYEQYF. In nucleotides, the CDR3 is TGTGCCAGCAGCTTCACTACGACAGGGTCCTACGAGCAGTACTTC.

This clonotype was counted ten times or more. The chain is built from TRBV20-1 and TRBJ2-5, with TRBD2 matching over 11 bases. The DNA end favors TRBJ2-1, so the J call may be wrong. Per the germline V gene, CDR1 is DFQATT and CDR2 is SNEGSKA (reference sequence). The CDR3 runs to 15 residues. The DNA of the CDR3 is TGCAGTGCTAGACCTGGGACTAGCGGCTACAATGAGCAGTTCTTC. Amino acid sequence: CSARPGTSGYNEQFF.